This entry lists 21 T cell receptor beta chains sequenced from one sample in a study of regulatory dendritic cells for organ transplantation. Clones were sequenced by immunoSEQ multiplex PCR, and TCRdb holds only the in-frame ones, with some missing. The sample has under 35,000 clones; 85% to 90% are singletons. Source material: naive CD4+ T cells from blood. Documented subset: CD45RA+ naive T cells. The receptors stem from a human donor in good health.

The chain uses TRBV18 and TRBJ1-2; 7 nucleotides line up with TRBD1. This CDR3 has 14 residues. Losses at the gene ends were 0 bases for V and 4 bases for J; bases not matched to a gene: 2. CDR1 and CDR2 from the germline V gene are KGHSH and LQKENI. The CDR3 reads CASSPPGTAYGYTF. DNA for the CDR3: TGTGCCAGCTCACCACCCGGGACAGCCTATGGCTACACCTTC.

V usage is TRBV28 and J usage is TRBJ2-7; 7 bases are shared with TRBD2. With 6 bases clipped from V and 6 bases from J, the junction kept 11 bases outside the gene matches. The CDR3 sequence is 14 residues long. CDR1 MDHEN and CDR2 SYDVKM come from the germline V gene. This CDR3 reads CASRQTSSAVEQYF. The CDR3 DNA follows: TGTGCCAGCAGACAGACTAGCTCTGCAGTCGAGCAGTACTTC.

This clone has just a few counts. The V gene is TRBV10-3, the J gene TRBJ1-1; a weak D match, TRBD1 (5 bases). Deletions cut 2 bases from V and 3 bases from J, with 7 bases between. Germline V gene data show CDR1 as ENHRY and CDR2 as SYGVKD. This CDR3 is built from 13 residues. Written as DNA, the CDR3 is TGTGCCATCAGTGAGGTACAGGACACTGAAGCTTTCTTT. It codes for CAISEVQDTEAFF.

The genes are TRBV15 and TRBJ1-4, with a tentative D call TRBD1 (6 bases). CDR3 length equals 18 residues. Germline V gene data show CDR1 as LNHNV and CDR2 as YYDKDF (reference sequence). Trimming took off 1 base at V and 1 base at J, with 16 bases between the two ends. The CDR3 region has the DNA TGTGCCACCAGCAGAGTAGGCGACAGGAGAGGAACTAATGAAAAACTGTTTTTT. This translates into CATSRVGDRRGTNEKLFF.

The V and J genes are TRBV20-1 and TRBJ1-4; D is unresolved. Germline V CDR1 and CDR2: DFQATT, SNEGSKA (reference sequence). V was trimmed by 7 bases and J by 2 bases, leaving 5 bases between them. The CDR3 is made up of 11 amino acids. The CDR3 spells CSVFTNEKLFF. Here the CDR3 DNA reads TGCAGTGTTTTCACTAATGAAAAACTGTTTTTT.

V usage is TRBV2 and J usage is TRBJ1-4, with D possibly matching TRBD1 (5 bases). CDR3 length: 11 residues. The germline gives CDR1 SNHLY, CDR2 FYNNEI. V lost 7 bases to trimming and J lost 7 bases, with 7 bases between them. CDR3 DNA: TGTGCCAGCACTGGGGGTGAAAAACTGTTTTTT. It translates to CASTGGEKLFF.

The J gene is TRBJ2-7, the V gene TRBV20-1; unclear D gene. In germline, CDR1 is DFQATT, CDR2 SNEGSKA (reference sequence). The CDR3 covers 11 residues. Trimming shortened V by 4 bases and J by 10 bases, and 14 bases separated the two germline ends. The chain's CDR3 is CSATIGRPQYF. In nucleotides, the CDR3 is TGCAGTGCTACTATCGGCAGACCACAGTACTTC.

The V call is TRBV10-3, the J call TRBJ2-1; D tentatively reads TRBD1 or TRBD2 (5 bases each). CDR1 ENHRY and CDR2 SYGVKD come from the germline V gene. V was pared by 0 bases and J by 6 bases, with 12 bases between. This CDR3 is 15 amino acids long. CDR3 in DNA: TGTGCCATCAGTGAGTCGGGGACGGCAGTCAATGAGCAGTTCTTC. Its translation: CAISESGTAVNEQFF.

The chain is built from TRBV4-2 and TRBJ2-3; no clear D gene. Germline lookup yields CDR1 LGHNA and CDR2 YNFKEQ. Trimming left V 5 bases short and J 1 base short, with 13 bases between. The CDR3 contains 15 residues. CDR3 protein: CASSTTSPGTDTQYF. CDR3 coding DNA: TGTGCCAGCAGCACAACGTCTCCGGGCACAGATACGCAGTATTTT.

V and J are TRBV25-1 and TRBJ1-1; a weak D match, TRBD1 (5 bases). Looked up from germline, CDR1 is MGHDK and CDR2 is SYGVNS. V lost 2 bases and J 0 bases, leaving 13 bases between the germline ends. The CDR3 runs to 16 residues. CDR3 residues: CASSEAMGGMNTEAFF. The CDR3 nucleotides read TGTGCCAGCAGTGAAGCTATGGGGGGGATGAACACTGAAGCTTTCTTT.

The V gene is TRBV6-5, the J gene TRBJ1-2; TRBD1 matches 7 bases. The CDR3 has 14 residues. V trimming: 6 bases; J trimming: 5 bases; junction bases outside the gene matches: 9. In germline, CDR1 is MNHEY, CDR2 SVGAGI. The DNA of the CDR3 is TGTGCCAGCAGCCGAACCGGGACAGATTATGGCTACACCTTC. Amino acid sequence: CASSRTGTDYGYTF.

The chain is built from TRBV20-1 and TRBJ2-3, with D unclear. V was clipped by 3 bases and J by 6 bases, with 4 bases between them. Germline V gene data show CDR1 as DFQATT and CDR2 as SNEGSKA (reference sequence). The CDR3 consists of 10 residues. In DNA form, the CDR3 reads TGCAGTGCTAGTCCGGATACGCAGTATTTT. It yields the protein CSASPDTQYF.

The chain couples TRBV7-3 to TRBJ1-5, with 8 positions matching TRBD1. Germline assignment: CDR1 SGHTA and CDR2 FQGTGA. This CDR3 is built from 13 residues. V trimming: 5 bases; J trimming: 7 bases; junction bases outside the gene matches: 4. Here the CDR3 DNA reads TGTGCCAGCAGCCGCGGACAGGGACAGCCCCAGCATTTT. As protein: CASSRGQGQPQHF.

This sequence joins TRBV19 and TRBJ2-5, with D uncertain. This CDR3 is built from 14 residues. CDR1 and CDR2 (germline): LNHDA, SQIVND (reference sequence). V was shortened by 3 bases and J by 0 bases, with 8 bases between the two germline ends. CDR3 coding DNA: TGTGCCAGTAGTATCAGGAGTTACCAAGAGACCCAGTACTTC. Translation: CASSIRSYQETQYF. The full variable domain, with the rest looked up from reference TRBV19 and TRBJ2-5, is DGGITQSPKYLFRKEGQNVTLSCEQNLNHDAMYWYRQDPGQGLRLIYYSQIVNDFQKGDIAEGYSVSREKKESFPLTVTSAQKNPTAFYLCASSIRSYQETQYFGPGTRLLVL.

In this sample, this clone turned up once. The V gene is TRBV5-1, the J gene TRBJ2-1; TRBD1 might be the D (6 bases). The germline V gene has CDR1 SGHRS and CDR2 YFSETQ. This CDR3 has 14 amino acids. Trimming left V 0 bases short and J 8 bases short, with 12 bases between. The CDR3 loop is CASSLGGPLDEQFF. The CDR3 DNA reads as TGCGCCAGCAGCTTGGGGGGGCCGCTGGATGAGCAGTTCTTC.

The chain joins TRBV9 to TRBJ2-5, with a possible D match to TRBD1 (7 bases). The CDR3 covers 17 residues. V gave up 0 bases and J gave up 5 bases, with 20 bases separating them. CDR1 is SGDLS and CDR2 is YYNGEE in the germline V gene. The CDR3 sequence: CASSVASRQGLEETQYF. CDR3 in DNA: TGTGCCAGCAGCGTAGCCTCGAGACAGGGACTTGAGGAGACCCAGTACTTC.

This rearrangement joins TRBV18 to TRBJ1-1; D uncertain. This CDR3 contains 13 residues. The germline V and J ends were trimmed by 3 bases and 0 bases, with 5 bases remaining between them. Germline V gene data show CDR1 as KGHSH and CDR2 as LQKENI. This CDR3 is CASSPSLNTEAFF. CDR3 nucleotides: TGTGCCAGCTCACCCTCTTTGAACACTGAAGCTTTCTTT.

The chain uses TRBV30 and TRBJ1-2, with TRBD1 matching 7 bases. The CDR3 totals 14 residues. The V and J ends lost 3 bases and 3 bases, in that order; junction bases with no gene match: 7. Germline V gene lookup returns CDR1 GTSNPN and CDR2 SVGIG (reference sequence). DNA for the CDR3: TGTGCCTGGAGCACTCAGGGGGTTGACTATGGCTACACCTTC. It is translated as CAWSTQGVDYGYTF.

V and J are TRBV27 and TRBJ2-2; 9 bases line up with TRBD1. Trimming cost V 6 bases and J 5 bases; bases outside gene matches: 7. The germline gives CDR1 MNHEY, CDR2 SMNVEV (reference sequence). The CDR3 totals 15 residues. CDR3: CASRDRGIRTGELFF. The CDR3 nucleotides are TGTGCCAGCAGGGACAGGGGAATTAGGACCGGGGAGCTGTTTTTT.

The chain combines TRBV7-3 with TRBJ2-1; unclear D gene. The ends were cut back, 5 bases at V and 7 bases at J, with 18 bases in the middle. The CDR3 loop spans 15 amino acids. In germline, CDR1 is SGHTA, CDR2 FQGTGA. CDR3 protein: CASSPTHGIMNEQFF. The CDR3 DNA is TGTGCCAGCAGCCCGACACATGGCATTATGAATGAGCAGTTCTTC.

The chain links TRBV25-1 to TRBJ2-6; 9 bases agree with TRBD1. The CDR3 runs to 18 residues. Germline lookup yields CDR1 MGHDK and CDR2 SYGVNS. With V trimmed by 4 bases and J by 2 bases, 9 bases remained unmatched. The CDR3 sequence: CASSATTGTGTGANVLTF. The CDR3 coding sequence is TGTGCCAGCAGTGCTACCACCGGGACAGGGACTGGGGCCAACGTCCTGACTTTC.